The present entry profiles one T cell receptor beta chain with its context. A much bigger clone sits one base away, suggesting this may be a read error. Germline CDR1 is MDHEN and CDR2 is SYDVKM. V was cut by 6 bases and J by 7 bases, with 19 bases left in between. CDR3 length: 15 residues. The study recruited healthy Caucasian donors from Russia who were aged about 6 to 90. A minimum of 5 micrograms of total RNA was extracted per sample. The entry originates in a study of blood T cells in healthy people across ages. A second PCR, run for roughly 6 to 11 cycles, used a sample-barcoded 5' primer plus a J-beta primer mix. TCRdb processed the 5' RACE reads anew with MiXCR; each CDR3 protein has one entry. This sample has 710,000 or so distinct CDR3 sequences, with 32% found just once.

The sequence came from a woman at least 80 years old in good health. Sequencing was done on a sample of blood. The chain couples TRBV28 to TRBJ2-1; maybe TRBD2 (7 bases). The CDR3 region has the DNA TGTGCCAGCAGCACTATCGGGGGGCGGTGGAATGAGCAGTTCTTC. Protein: CASSTIGGRWNEQFF.